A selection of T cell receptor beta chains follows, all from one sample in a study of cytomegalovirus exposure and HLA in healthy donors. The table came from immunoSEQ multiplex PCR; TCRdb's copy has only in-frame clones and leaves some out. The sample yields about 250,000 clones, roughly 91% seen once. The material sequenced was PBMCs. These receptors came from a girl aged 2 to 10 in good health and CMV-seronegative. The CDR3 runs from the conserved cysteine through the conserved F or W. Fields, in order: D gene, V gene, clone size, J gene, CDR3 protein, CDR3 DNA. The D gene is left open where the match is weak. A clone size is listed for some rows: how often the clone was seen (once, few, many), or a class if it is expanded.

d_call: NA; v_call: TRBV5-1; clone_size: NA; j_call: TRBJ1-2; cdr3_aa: CASSDTYYGYTF; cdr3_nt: TGCGCCAGCAGCGACACCTACTATGGCTACACCTTC
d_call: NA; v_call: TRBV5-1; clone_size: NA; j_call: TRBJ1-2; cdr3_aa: CASTLSTVLDYGYTF; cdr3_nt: TGCGCCAGCACCCTATCGACAGTGCTCGACTATGGCTACACCTTC
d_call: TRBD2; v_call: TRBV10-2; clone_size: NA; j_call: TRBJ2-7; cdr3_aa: CASSAGTRLYEQYF; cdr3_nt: TGCGCCAGCAGTGCCGGGACTAGACTCTACGAGCAGTACTTC
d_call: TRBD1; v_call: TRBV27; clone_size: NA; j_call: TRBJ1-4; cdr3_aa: CASSLAGTANEKLFF; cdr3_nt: TGTGCCAGCAGTTTAGCTGGGACAGCTAATGAAAAACTGTTTTTT
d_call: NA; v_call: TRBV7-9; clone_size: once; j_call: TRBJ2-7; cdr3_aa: CASNSYWEQYF; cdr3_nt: TGTGCCAGCAACTCCTATTGGGAGCAGTACTTC
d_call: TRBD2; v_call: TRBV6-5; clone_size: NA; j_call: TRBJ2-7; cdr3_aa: CASRGTSGSYEQYF; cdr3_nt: TGTGCCAGCAGGGGGACTAGCGGGAGCTACGAGCAGTACTTC
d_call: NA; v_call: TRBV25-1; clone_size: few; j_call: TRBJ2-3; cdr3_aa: CASSSGPYGAADTQYF; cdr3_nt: TGTGCCAGCAGTTCGGGCCCCTATGGGGCCGCAGATACGCAGTATTTT
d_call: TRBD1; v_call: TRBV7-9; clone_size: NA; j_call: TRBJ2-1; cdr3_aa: CASSAGTGGFFGNEQFF; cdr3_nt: TGTGCCAGCAGCGCCGGGACAGGGGGGTTCTTTGGGAATGAGCAGTTCTTC
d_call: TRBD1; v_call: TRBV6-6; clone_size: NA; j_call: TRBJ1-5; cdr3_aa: CASSFPDRGNQPQHF; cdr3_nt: TGTGCCAGCAGTTTTCCCGACAGGGGCAATCAGCCCCAGCATTTT
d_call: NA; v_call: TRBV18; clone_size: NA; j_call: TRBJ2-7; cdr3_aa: CASSRTSRVEQYF; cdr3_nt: TGTGCCAGCTCCCGTACTAGCAGAGTCGAGCAGTACTTC
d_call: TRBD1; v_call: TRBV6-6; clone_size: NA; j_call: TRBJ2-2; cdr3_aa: CASTTGQGKAGELFF; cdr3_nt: TGTGCCAGCACCACCGGACAGGGGAAGGCCGGGGAGCTGTTTTTT
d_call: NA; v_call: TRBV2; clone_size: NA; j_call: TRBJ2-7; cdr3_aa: CASEPRDEQYF; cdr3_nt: TGTGCCAGTGAACCCAGGGACGAGCAGTACTTC
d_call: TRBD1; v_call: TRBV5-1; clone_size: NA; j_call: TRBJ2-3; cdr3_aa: CASSLAEGAPDTQYF; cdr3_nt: TGCGCCAGCAGCTTGGCCGAGGGGGCCCCAGATACGCAGTATTTT
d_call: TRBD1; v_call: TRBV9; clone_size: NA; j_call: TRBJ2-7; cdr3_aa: CASSVGGTGAYEQYF; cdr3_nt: TGTGCCAGCAGCGTAGGGGGGACAGGCGCCTACGAGCAGTACTTC
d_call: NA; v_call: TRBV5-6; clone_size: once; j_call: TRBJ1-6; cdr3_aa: CASSLASGFTLHF; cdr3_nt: TGTGCCAGCAGCTTGGCGTCCGGTTTCACCCTCCACTTT
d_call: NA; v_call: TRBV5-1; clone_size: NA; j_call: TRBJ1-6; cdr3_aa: CASSFATGTNSPLHF; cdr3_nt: TGCGCCAGCAGCTTCGCCACAGGGACGAATTCACCCCTCCACTTT
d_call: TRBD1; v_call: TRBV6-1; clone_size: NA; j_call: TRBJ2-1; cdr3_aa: CASSEIPAGTGNEQFF; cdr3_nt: TGTGCCAGCAGTGAAATCCCAGCGGGGACAGGGAATGAGCAGTTCTTC
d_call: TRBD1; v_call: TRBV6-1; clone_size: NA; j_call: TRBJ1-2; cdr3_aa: CASSEAPGGLYGYTF; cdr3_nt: TGTGCCAGCAGTGAAGCCCCAGGGGGCCTCTATGGCTACACCTTC
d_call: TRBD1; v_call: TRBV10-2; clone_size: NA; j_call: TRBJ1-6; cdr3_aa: CASVTGERSPLHF; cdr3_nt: TGCGCCAGCGTTACAGGGGAGAGGTCACCCCTCCACTTT
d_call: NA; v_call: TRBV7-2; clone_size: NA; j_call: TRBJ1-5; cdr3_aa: CASSQGARGSNQPQHF; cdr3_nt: TGTGCCAGCAGCCAAGGGGCCAGGGGATCCAATCAGCCCCAGCATTTT
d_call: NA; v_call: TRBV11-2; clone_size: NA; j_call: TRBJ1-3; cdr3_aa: CASSYGTPRSGNTIYF; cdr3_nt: TGTGCCAGCAGCTACGGGACACCTCGCTCTGGAAACACCATATATTTT
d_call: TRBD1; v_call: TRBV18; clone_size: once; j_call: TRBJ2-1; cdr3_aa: CASSLKPGGVAYNEQFF; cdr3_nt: TGTGCCAGCTCACTAAAACCAGGGGGAGTCGCCTACAATGAGCAGTTCTTC
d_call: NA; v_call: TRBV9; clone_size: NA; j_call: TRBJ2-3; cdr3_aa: CASSERERPADTQYF; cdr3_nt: TGTGCCAGCAGCGAGAGGGAGCGGCCGGCAGATACGCAGTATTTT
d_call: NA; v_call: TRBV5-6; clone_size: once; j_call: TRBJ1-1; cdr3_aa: CASSSIGDTEAFF; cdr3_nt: TGTGCCAGCAGCTCGATAGGGGACACTGAAGCTTTCTTT
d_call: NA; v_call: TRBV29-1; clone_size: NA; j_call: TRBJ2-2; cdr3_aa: CSVEADTGELFF; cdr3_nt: TGCAGCGTTGAAGCGGACACCGGGGAGCTGTTTTTT
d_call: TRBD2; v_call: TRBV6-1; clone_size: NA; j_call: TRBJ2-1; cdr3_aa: CASSEPGGAYNEQFF; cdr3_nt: TGTGCCAGCAGTGAACCCGGGGGGGCCTACAATGAGCAGTTCTTC
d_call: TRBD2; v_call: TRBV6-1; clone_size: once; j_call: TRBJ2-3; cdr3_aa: CASSDYLAAKGPQYF; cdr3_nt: TGTGCCAGCAGTGATTATCTAGCGGCTAAGGGTCCGCAGTATTTT
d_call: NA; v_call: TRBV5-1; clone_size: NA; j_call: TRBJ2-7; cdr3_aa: CASSFSNEQYF; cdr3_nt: TGCGCCAGCAGCTTTTCCAACGAGCAGTACTTC
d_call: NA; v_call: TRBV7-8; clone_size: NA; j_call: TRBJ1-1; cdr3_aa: CASSHNWAGLNTEAFF; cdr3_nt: TGTGCCAGCAGCCACAACTGGGCGGGTCTGAACACTGAAGCTTTCTTT
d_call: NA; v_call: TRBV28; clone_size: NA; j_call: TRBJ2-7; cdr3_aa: CASSYNSGYEQYF; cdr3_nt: TGTGCCAGCAGCTACAATTCAGGATACGAGCAGTACTTC
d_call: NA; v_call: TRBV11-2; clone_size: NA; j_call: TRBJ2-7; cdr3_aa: CASSLEGTHSYEQYF; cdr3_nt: TGTGCCAGCAGCCTGGAGGGGACCCATTCCTACGAGCAGTACTTC
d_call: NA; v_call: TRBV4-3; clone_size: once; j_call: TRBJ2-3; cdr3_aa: CASSQAQNTDTQYF; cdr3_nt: TGCGCCAGCAGCCAAGCTCAGAACACAGATACGCAGTATTTT
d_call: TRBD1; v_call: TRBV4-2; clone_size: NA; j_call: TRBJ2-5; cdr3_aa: CASSPGARDRGPETQYF; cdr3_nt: TGTGCCAGCAGCCCAGGGGCCCGGGACAGGGGGCCAGAGACCCAGTACTTC
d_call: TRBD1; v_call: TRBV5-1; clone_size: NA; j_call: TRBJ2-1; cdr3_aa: CASRMTGVNPAYNEQFF; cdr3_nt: TGCGCCAGCAGGATGACAGGGGTGAACCCAGCCTACAATGAGCAGTTCTTC
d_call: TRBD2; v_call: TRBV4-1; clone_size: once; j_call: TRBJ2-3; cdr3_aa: CASSLAGLSDTQYF; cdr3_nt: TGCGCCAGCAGCCTAGCGGGATTGTCAGATACGCAGTATTTT
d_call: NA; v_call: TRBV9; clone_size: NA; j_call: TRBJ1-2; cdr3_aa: CASSERDF; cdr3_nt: TGTGCCAGCAGCGAACGAGACTTC
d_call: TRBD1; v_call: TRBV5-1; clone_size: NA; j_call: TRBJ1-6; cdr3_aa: CASSLAPRDRTKHSPLHF; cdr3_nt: TGCGCCAGCAGCTTGGCCCCAAGGGACAGGACAAAACATTCACCCCTCCACTTT
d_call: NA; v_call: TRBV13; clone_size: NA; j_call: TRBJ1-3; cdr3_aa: CASSQKQGAWGNTIYF; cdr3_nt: TGTGCCAGCAGCCAAAAACAGGGTGCGTGGGGAAACACCATATATTTT
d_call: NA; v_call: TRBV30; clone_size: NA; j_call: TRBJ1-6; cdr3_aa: CAWRVRGVDSPLHF; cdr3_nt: TGTGCCTGGAGGGTTCGGGGGGTGGATTCACCCCTCCACTTT
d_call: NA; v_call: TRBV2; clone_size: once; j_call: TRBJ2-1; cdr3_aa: CASTTLGGYYSSYNEQFF; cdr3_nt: TGTGCCAGCACTACTTTAGGAGGGTACTACAGCTCCTACAATGAGCAGTTCTTC
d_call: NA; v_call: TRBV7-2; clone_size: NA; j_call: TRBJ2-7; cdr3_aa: CASRGSGSEQYF; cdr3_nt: TGTGCCAGCAGGGGTTCAGGGTCTGAGCAGTACTTC
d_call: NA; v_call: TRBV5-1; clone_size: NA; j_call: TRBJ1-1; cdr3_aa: CASSLEQGVGAEAFF; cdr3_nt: TGCGCCAGCAGCTTGGAACAGGGTGTGGGGGCTGAAGCTTTCTTT
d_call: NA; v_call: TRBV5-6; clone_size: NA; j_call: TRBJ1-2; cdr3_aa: CASSSIQVDGYTF; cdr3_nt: TGTGCCAGCAGCTCAATACAGGTAGATGGCTACACCTTC
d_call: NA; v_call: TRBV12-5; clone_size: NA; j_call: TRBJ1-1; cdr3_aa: CASGFRENTEAFF; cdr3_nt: TGTGCTAGTGGTTTCAGGGAGAACACTGAAGCTTTCTTT
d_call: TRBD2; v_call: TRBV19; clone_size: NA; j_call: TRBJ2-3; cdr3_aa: CASSTSRGGATVVTGTDTQYF; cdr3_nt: TGTGCCAGTAGTACCTCCCGGGGAGGGGCGACAGTAGTAACTGGCACAGATACGCAGTATTTT
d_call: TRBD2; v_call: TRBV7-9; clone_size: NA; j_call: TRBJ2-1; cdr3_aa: CASSLVAGGPRNEQFF; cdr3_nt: TGTGCCAGCAGCTTAGTAGCGGGGGGGCCTCGGAATGAGCAGTTCTTC
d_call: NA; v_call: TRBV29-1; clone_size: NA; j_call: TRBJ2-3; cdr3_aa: CSVFTDTQYF; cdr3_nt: TGCAGCGTCTTCACAGATACGCAGTATTTT
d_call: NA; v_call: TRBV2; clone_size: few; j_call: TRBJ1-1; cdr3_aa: CASSSQGTEAFF; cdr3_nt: TGTGCCAGCAGTTCCCAGGGGACTGAAGCTTTCTTT